This TCR beta chain was found in a study of cytomegalovirus exposure and HLA in healthy donors (TCRdb year 2017). About the full investigation: The 670 or so repertoires of the first cohort and the 95 to 150 validation repertoires were produced on the same platform, according to a later analysis. The study aimed to test whether signatures of past pathogen exposure could be identified by cataloging public T cell receptors. A separate validation cohort of 100 to 150 different subjects was used in addition to the 666-subject first cohort. To predict cytomegalovirus infection status, the study combined high-throughput TCR immunosequencing, statistical association of individual TCRs with disease status, and machine learning. The full study reports these points: In vitro tests confirmed that a few of the cytomegalovirus-associated TCR beta chains recognize cytomegalovirus antigens. The study gave a list of under 200 TCR beta chains associated with cytomegalovirus. Most TCR sequences were seen in very few donors, while some public TCRs were found in many individuals. The authors suggested that the approach could potentially be extended to other disease states and immunological phenotypes. A later analysis lacked HLA typing for the validation cohort, so it scored co-occurrence in that cohort across all 110 or so repertoires. Cytomegalovirus status was reported to be diagnosed by the classifier with high specificity and sensitivity in both the original and validation cohorts. In a later analysis, TCRs clustered in the first cohort were found to also tend to co-occur in the roughly 120 validation repertoires, with 90% to 95% of cluster scores above 0.

Points on this clone: This receptor's antigen is unknown. No clone much larger than this one lies a single base away; base qualities are absent.

Preparation of the library involved the immunoSEQ multiplex PCR assay. The authors' analysis ran thus. A statistical classification framework was built for diagnosing cytomegalovirus status from the catalog of TCR beta chain sequences. Sourced from immuneACCESS, this table was stored by TCRdb with only in-frame sequences that have V and J called. A share of the clones is absent; for the studies checked, an unresolved V gene accounts for under half, and the remainder has no known explanation. Clone size and V and J calls were adopted from that table, with D and trimming inferred from the DNA. Within this sample are tens of thousands of clones, with 92% of them counted one time only. The ten most abundant clones make up roughly 5.3% of the sample. Separate from the approximately 690-subject first cohort, the validation cohort of roughly 130 subjects was the group to which the donors belonged. The CDR3 numbers 16 residues from cysteine through phenylalanine. The entry retains the CDR3 DNA only, 48 bases that are in frame from base 1. Per the germline V gene, SNHLY is the CDR1 and FYNNEI is the CDR2. The germline V end is reduced by 3 bases and the J end by 2 bases; junction bases left unmatched: 7.

The chain was built from TRBV2 and TRBJ2-7, with 10 middle bases fitting TRBD2. This receptor was obtained from a man younger than 30 in good health and CMV-seronegative. The sample comprised PBMCs. The CDR3 protein: CASSERIGLAAYEQYF. The DNA sequence is as follows: TGTGCCAGCAGTGAGAGAATCGGACTAGCGGCCTACGAGCAGTACTTC.